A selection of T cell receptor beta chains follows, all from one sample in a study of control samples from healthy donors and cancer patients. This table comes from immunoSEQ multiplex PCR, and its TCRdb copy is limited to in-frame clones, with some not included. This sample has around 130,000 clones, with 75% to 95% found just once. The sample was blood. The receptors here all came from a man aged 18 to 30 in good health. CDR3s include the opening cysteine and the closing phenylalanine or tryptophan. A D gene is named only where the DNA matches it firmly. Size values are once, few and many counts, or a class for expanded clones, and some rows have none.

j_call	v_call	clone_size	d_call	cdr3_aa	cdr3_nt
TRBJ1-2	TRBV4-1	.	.	CASSQVQSNYGYTF	TGCGCCAGCAGCCAAGTCCAGAGCAACTATGGCTACACCTTC
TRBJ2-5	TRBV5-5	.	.	CASSSMQGLSMGARETQYF	TGTGCCAGCAGCTCAATGCAGGGCCTAAGTATGGGAGCGAGAGAGACCCAGTACTTC
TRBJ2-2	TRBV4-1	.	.	CASSQDRTSGELFF	TGCGCCAGCAGCCAAGATCGTACTTCCGGGGAGCTGTTTTTT
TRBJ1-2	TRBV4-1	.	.	CASSQDPGMLLGYTF	TGCGCCAGCAGCCAAGATCCAGGGATGCTACTCGGCTACACCTTC
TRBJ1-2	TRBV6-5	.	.	CASSPTGLSNYGYTF	TGTGCCAGCAGTCCAACGGGACTCTCTAACTATGGCTACACCTTC
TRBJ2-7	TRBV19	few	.	CASSIGGYEQYF	TGTGCCAGTAGCATCGGGGGCTACGAGCAGTACTTC
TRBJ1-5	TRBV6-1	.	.	CASSETPGALEQPQHF	TGTGCCAGCAGTGAAACCCCAGGCGCACTGGAGCAGCCCCAGCATTTT
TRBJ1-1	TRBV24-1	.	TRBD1	CATSDVGTGGTEAFF	TGTGCCACCAGTGACGTTGGGACAGGGGGAACCGAAGCTTTCTTT
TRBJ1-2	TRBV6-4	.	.	CASSDSPGEWASYTF	TGTGCCAGCAGTGACTCACCCGGCGAGTGGGCTAGCTACACCTTC
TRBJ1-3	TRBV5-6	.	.	CASSSGTLSGNTIYF	TGTGCCAGCAGCTCCGGGACGCTTTCTGGAAACACCATATATTTT
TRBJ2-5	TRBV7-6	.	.	CASSLGGQGINF	TGTGCCAGCAGCTTAGGCGGACAAGGCATCAACTTC
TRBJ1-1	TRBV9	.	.	CASSVSTGAGTEAFF	TGTGCCAGCAGCGTAAGTACGGGGGCTGGCACTGAAGCTTTCTTT
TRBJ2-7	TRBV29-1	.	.	CSVETGKVSYEQYF	TGCAGCGTGGAGACGGGTAAAGTCTCCTACGAGCAGTACTTC
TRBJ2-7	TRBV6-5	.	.	CASSQSRSSYEQYF	TGTGCCAGCAGCCAATCCAGGAGCTCCTACGAGCAGTACTTC
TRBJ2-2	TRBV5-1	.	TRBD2	CASTPGPLAGGNTGELFF	TGCGCCAGCACCCCAGGTCCACTAGCGGGGGGAAACACCGGGGAGCTGTTTTTT
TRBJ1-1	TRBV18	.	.	CASSPAGDNTEAFF	TGTGCCAGCTCACCGGCAGGAGACAACACTGAAGCTTTCTTT
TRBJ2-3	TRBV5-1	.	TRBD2	CASSSLAGKVDTQYF	TGCGCCAGCAGCTCCCTAGCGGGGAAGGTGGATACGCAGTATTTT
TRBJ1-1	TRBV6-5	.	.	CASSYLGVNTEAFF	TGTGCCAGCAGTTACTTGGGAGTGAACACTGAAGCTTTCTTT
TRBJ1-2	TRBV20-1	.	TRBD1	CSAGTGRGYTF	TGCAGTGCCGGGACAGGGCGCGGCTACACCTTC
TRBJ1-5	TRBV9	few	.	CASSVPSQPQHF	TGTGCCAGCAGCGTCCCGAGTCAGCCCCAGCATTTT
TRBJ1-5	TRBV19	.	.	CASEVGRYSNQPQHF	TGTGCCAGTGAAGTGGGTCGATATAGCAATCAGCCCCAGCATTTT
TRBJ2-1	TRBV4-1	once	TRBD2	CASSQDAGGIYNEQFF	TGCGCCAGCAGCCAAGATGCGGGGGGGATTTACAATGAGCAGTTCTTC
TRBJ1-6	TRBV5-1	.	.	CASSLDRAYNSPLHF	TGCGCCAGCAGCTTGGACAGGGCATATAATTCACCCCTCCACTTT
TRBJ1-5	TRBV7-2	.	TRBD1	CASSVGTGGQQPQHF	TGTGCCAGCAGCGTCGGGACAGGGGGCCAGCAGCCCCAGCATTTT
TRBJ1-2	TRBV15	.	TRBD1	CATRGQGIYTF	TGTGCCACCAGGGGACAGGGAATCTACACCTTC
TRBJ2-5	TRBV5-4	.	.	CASSHGTQGRETQYF	TGTGCCAGCAGCCATGGGACTCAAGGACGGGAGACCCAGTACTTC
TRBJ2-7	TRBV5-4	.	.	CASSLGTASSYEQYF	TGTGCCAGCAGCTTGGGGACAGCTAGCTCCTACGAGCAGTACTTC